The 28 T cell receptor beta chains presented below share a single source sample, sequenced in a study of beta chain features in type 1 diabetes. All of the isolated RNA was reverse transcribed, so expressed TCRB transcripts were sequenced. Method: immunoSEQ multiplex PCR; TCRdb's copy keeps in-frame clones and lacks some. Of 120,000 to 150,000 clones listed, about 44% are singletons. Sequencing was done on a sample of Tregs from blood. The receptors come from a man between 18 and 35 years old in good health.

V is TRBV20-1 and J is TRBJ1-2, with D possibly TRBD1 on 6 matching bases. The CDR3 contains 11 residues. CDR1 DFQATT and CDR2 SNEGSKA come from the germline V gene (reference sequence). Trimming stripped 1 base from V and 13 bases from J, with 13 bases between. The CDR3: CSARGGGPSTF. The CDR3 DNA is TGCAGTGCTAGAGGAGGGGGTCCCTCCACCTTC.

The table lists this clone with a few counts. The J gene is TRBJ2-7, the V gene TRBV6-6, with D tentatively TRBD1 (6 bases). Germline lookup yields CDR1 MNHNY and CDR2 SVGAGI (reference sequence). V was trimmed by 6 bases and J by 3 bases, leaving 9 bases between them. There are 12 residues in the CDR3. The DNA of the CDR3 is TGTGCCAGCAGCGCGGACAGCTACGAGCAGTACTTC. The encoded protein is CASSADSYEQYF.

The CDR3 DNA reads TGTGCCAGCAGTACCCAGGGCTATGAGCAGTTCTTC. Translating it yields CASSTQGYEQFF. The V call is TRBV6-1, the J call TRBJ2-1; D possibly corresponds to TRBD1 (5 bases). The CDR3 runs to 12 residues. Trimming removed 5 bases from V and 8 bases from J, with 10 bases in between. Germline V lookup: CDR1 MNHNS, CDR2 SASEGT.

This chain connects TRBV14 to TRBJ2-7; D perhaps matches TRBD2 (6 bases). Germline CDR1 reads SGHDN; CDR2 reads FVKESK. This CDR3 region has 13 residues. Trimming cost V 0 bases and J 7 bases, with 10 bases left between them. This CDR3 is CASSQDRLGEQYF. CDR3 DNA sequence: TGTGCCAGCAGCCAAGATCGACTAGGGGAGCAGTACTTC.

This rearrangement joins TRBV5-4 to TRBJ1-2; D not resolved. Trimming removed 2 bases at V and 8 bases at J, with 13 bases between. The germline CDR1 and CDR2 sequences are SGHNT and YYREEE (reference sequence). The CDR3 runs to 13 residues. The CDR3 is CASSFGGLRGYTF. The CDR3 DNA is TGTGCCAGCAGCTTTGGCGGCCTGAGGGGCTACACCTTC.

The chain is built from TRBV4-3 and TRBJ1-2; possible D gene TRBD1, 6 bases. Germline V gives CDR1 LGHNA, CDR2 YSLEER. V shed 4 bases and J shed 4 bases, with 10 bases lying between them. This CDR3 region has 13 residues. The CDR3 sequence is CASSPQQGYGYTF. CDR3 nucleotide sequence: TGCGCCAGCAGCCCACAACAGGGCTATGGCTACACCTTC.

The chain has TRBV4-3 and TRBJ2-1, with 7 bases matching TRBD2. The CDR3 consists of 16 residues. Losses at the gene ends were 1 base for V and 2 bases for J; bases not matched to a gene: 5. Per the germline V gene, CDR1 is LGHNA and CDR2 is YSLEER. CDR3 residues: CASSQGSRGAYNEQFF. The CDR3 region has the DNA TGCGCCAGCAGCCAAGGATCCCGGGGGGCCTACAATGAGCAGTTCTTC.

The V gene is TRBV6-6, the J gene TRBJ1-2; D is unclear. Germline CDR1 MNHNY, CDR2 SVGAGI (reference sequence). This CDR3 spans 12 amino acids. V was cut by 6 bases and J by 6 bases, with 11 bases left in between. DNA for the CDR3: TGTGCCAGCAGCCGACTTAGTGATGGCTACACCTTC. This translates into CASSRLSDGYTF.

This clone appeared a few times. The chain links TRBV5-6 to TRBJ1-1, with unresolved D. Trimming removed 2 bases at V and 4 bases at J, with 9 bases between. CDR1 and CDR2 (germline): SGHDT, YYEEEE. The CDR3 sequence is 13 residues long. The CDR3 region is CASSFWPSTEAFF. The CDR3 nucleotides read TGTGCCAGCAGCTTTTGGCCCAGCACTGAAGCTTTCTTT. Full variable domain (missing parts from reference TRBV5-6 and TRBJ1-1): DAGVTQSPTHLIKTRGQQVTLRCSPKSGHDTVSWYQQALGQGPQFIFQYYEEEERQRGNFPDRFSGHQFPNYSSELNVNALLLGDSALYLCASSFWPSTEAFFGQGTRLTVV.

Comments on this clone: This same CDR3 is encoded by further DNA sequences in the sample. The DNA of the CDR3 is TGTGCCTGGAGTGCCCAAGGGACAGGGGGCAAGGCTTTCTTT. Protein sequence: CAWSAQGTGGKAFF. The chain employs TRBV30 and TRBJ1-1; 12 bases line up with TRBD1. This CDR3 comprises 14 residues. Germline loops: CDR1 GTSNPN, CDR2 SVGIG (reference sequence). After removal of 1 base from V and 11 bases from J, the junction contained 8 bases not matched to a gene.

The V and J genes are TRBV5-6 and TRBJ1-5, with D possibly matching TRBD1 (5 bases). CDR1 and CDR2 from the germline V gene are SGHDT and YYEEEE. The length of the CDR3 is 14 residues. Trimming pared 4 bases from V and 5 bases from J, leaving 13 bases between. Written as DNA, the CDR3 is TGTGCCAGCAGCCGGAGACAGCGCGATCAGCCCCAGCATTTT. It codes for CASSRRQRDQPQHF.

The chain is built from TRBV11-2 and TRBJ2-3; TRBD2 might be the D (5 bases). Germline V gene lookup returns CDR1 SGHAT and CDR2 FQNNGV. This CDR3 has 12 residues. Trimming took 5 bases from V and 4 from J, leaving 7 bases between them. CDR3 DNA sequence: TGTGCCAGCAGCCTAGCCTCAGATACGCAGTATTTT. Residues: CASSLASDTQYF.

The chain couples TRBV9 to TRBJ1-2; 11 bases fit TRBD1. This CDR3 comprises 14 residues. V lost 3 bases to trimming and J lost 4 bases; unmatched junction nucleotides: 2. From germline, CDR1 is SGDLS and CDR2 YYNGEE. This CDR3 reads CASSEDRGLYGYTF. For the CDR3, the DNA is TGTGCCAGCAGCGAGGACAGGGGGCTCTATGGCTACACCTTC.

This clone was seen more than once but under ten times. The CDR3, as DNA: TGTGCCAGCAGTTCCCAACGGGGGATCAATCAGCCCCAGCATTTT. Its protein product is CASSSQRGINQPQHF. This chain uses TRBV6-5 with TRBJ1-5, with D possibly being TRBD1 (5 bases). Germline V gene sequence: CDR1 MNHEY, CDR2 SVGAGI. Trimming left V 4 bases short and J 3 bases short, with 13 bases between. The CDR3 runs 15 residues.

This clone was seen more than once but under ten times. The rearrangement links TRBV10-3 to TRBJ2-5, with 12 bases aligning to TRBD2. The ends lost 4 bases at V and 5 bases at J; junction bases unmatched: 26. The CDR3 totals 22 residues. Per germline, CDR1 ENHRY and CDR2 SYGVKD. The CDR3 DNA sequence: TGTGCCATCAGTGGCGTCCGGCCCGGGACTAGCGGGCGCCGGGGGGGGTTCGAGACCCAGTACTTC. Residues: CAISGVRPGTSGRRGGFETQYF.

This clone appeared once. The chain has TRBV5-1 and TRBJ2-7, with TRBD2 matching over 9 bases. Germline V lookup: CDR1 SGHRS, CDR2 YFSETQ. The CDR3 is 15 amino acids. The J segment lost 3 bases and the V segment lost 5 bases, leaving 9 bases of the junction unmatched. This chain's CDR3 is CASRPNSGSVYEQYF. In DNA, the CDR3 is TGCGCCAGCAGACCCAATAGCGGGAGTGTCTACGAGCAGTACTTC.

There are a few counts of this clone. V and J are TRBV4-3 and TRBJ2-3, with 9 bases matching TRBD1. Germline CDR1 and CDR2: LGHNA and YSLEER. CDR3 length: 17 amino acids. Trimming removed 0 bases from V and 1 base from J; junction bases left unmatched: 5. DNA of the CDR3: TGCGCCAGCAGCCAAGATCACTGGACAGGGGGCACAGATACGCAGTATTTT. Protein sequence: CASSQDHWTGGTDTQYF.

J is TRBJ2-7 and V is TRBV23-1, with 8 bases aligning to TRBD2. TRBV23-1 is an ORF for which the function is uncertain. The CDR3 contains 15 residues. V dropped 3 bases and J dropped 7; count of bases not matched to a gene: 11. The CDR3 here is CASSHPGGVRVEQYF. CDR3 nucleotides: TGCGCCAGCAGTCACCCCGGGGGGGTACGAGTAGAGCAGTACTTC.

The chain carries TRBV20-1 and TRBJ2-5, with D possibly TRBD1 on 6 matching bases. V lost 3 bases to trimming and J lost 12 bases, with 14 bases between them. Germline V gives CDR1 DFQATT, CDR2 SNEGSKA (reference sequence). The CDR3 consists of 11 residues. CDR3 protein: CSASLQGMEYF. The CDR3 nucleotides read TGCAGTGCTAGCCTCCAGGGGATGGAGTACTTC.

V and J are TRBV7-8 and TRBJ2-5; 7 bases are a match to TRBD1. The J call may be mistaken, given a closer DNA end match to TRBJ2-7. The CDR3 contains 14 residues. Germline CDR1 and CDR2: SGHVS and FQNEAQ. The CDR3 sequence: CASSQPGQTYEQYF. For the CDR3, the DNA is TGTGCCAGCAGCCAACCGGGACAGACATACGAGCAGTACTTC.

This rearrangement joins TRBV25-1 to TRBJ1-2; D might be TRBD1 (6 bases). The germline CDR1 and CDR2 sequences are MGHDK and SYGVNS. Trimming left V 3 bases short and J 4 bases short, with 12 bases between. The CDR3 is 14 residues long. CDR3 in DNA: TGTGCCAGCAGTGAGCAGGGGCCGGTCTATGGCTACACCTTC. Protein sequence: CASSEQGPVYGYTF.

This clone came up a few times. V gene TRBV7-3 combines with J gene TRBJ2-5; 10 nucleotides align to TRBD2. Germline V gene sequence: CDR1 SGHTA, CDR2 FQGTGA. The length of the CDR3 is 14 residues. Trimming took 3 bases from V and 4 from J; bases not matched to a gene: 2. DNA of the CDR3: TGTGCCAGCAGCTTTTTAGCGGGGGGAGAGACCCAGTACTTC. Amino acids: CASSFLAGGETQYF.

This clone was observed a handful of times. This chain joins TRBV27 and TRBJ2-1; 10 positions agree with TRBD1. Per the germline V gene, CDR1 is MNHEY and CDR2 is SMNVEV (reference sequence). V shed 5 bases, J shed 3 bases, and the junction held 7 bases outside the gene matches. The CDR3 length is 16 residues. CDR3 sequence (DNA): TGTGCCAGCAGTACCCGACAGGGGGCTAACTACAATGAGCAGTTCTTC. Translation: CASSTRQGANYNEQFF.

The CDR3 coding sequence is TGTGCCAGTACACTGGGGCACGGCGCCTACGAGCAGTACTTC. Translation gives CASTLGHGAYEQYF. J is TRBJ2-7 and V is TRBV19; D perhaps matches TRBD1 (5 bases). V was trimmed by 7 bases and J by 2 bases, leaving 15 bases between them. The length of the CDR3 is 14 residues. Germline V lookup: CDR1 LNHDA, CDR2 SQIVND (reference sequence).

This clone showed up just a few times. V usage is TRBV7-9 and J usage is TRBJ2-7; 11 bases align to TRBD2. Germline CDR1 and CDR2: SEHNR and FQNEAQ (reference sequence). The CDR3 is made up of 19 amino acids. J lost 5 bases, V lost 5 bases, and 20 bases had no gene match. CDR3: CASSPRGGYDSGRAHEQYF. The CDR3 region has the DNA TGTGCCAGCAGCCCGAGGGGGGGCTACGATAGCGGGAGGGCGCACGAGCAGTACTTC.

This clone showed up just a few times. This chain connects TRBV18 to TRBJ1-5; D is undetermined. This CDR3 is built from 15 residues. V was clipped by 2 bases and J by 1 base, with 9 bases between them. Germline CDR1 reads KGHSH; CDR2 reads LQKENI. For the CDR3, the DNA is TGTGCCAGCTCACCAGGGCAGGCAAGCAATCAGCCCCAGCATTTT. Its protein is CASSPGQASNQPQHF.

This clone was seen more than once but under ten times. The rearrangement joins TRBV19 to TRBJ1-6; 8 bases agree with TRBD1. The V gene's germline CDR1 is LNHDA and CDR2 SQIVND (reference sequence). The CDR3 covers 13 residues. Trimming cost V 6 bases and J 7 bases; bases outside gene matches: 2. DNA of the CDR3: TGTGCCAGTAGCGACAGGGGAAATTCACCCCTCCACTTT. Its protein is CASSDRGNSPLHF.

The genes are TRBV5-1 and TRBJ1-4, with 7 bases matching TRBD1. With 3 bases clipped from V and 2 bases from J, the junction kept 4 bases outside the gene matches. The CDR3 consists of 15 residues. The germline CDR1 and CDR2 sequences are SGHRS and YFSETQ. The CDR3 loop reads CASSSGGSTNEKLFF. The CDR3 DNA follows: TGCGCCAGCAGCTCAGGGGGGTCTACTAATGAAAAACTGTTTTTT.